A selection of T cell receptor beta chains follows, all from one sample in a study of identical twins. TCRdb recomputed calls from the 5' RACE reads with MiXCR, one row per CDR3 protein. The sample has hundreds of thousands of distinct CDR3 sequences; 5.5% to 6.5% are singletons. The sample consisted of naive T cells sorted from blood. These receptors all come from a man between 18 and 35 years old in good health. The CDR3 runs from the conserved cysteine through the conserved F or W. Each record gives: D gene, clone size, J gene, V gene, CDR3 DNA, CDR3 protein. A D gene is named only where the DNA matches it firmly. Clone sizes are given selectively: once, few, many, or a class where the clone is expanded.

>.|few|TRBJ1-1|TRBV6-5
TGTGCCAGCAGTTACTCGGGCAGTCTAGCTTTCTTT
CASSYSGSLAFF
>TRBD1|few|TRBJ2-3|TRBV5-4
TGTGCCAGCAGCTTACAGGGGGTTACCACAGATACGCAGTATTTT
CASSLQGVTTDTQYF
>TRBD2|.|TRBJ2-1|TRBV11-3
TGTGCCAGCAGCCCAAATTACGGGGGGGTGGATGAGCAGTTCTTC
CASSPNYGGVDEQFF
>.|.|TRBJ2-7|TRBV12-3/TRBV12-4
TGTGCCAGCAGTTTATTGGGGCCGAACTACGAGCAGTACTTC
CASSLLGPNYEQYF
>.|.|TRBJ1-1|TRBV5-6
TGTGCCAGCAGCTTGGAGCTGGGCAGTGATTCCGGCACTGAAGCTTTCTTT
CASSLELGSDSGTEAFF
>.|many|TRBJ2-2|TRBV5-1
TGCGCCAGCAGCTTGGTCCCCCGGGGACACGACACCGGGGAGCTGTTTTTT
CASSLVPRGHDTGELFF
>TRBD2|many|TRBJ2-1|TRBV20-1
TGCAGTGCGCCAGGGAGGGTTAGCGGGGCCGACTACAATGAGCAGTTCTTC
CSAPGRVSGADYNEQFF
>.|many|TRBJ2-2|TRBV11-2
TGTGCCAGCAGCTTAGAGGCGACCGGGGAGCTGTTTTTT
CASSLEATGELFF
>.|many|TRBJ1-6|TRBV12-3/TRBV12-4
TGTGCCAGCAGTTTGAGGCAGGATAATTCACCCCTCCACTTT
CASSLRQDNSPLHF
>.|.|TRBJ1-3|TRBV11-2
TGTGCCAGCGCCCTGACTGGCGCAAAGGGAAACACCATATATTTT
CASALTGAKGNTIYF
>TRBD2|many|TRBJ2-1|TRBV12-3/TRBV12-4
TGTGCCAGCAGTCGGAACAAGGGACTAGCGGGAGCGGAGACCTACAATGAGCAGTTCTTC
CASSRNKGLAGAETYNEQFF